A selection of T cell receptor beta chains follows, all from one sample in a study of cytomegalovirus exposure and HLA in healthy donors. Assay: immunoSEQ multiplex PCR; the TCRdb copy retains only in-frame clones and omits some. Among over 100,000 clones listed, around nine tenths were seen once. Material: PBMCs. The receptor source for this set is a woman younger than 35 in good health and CMV-seronegative. Both conserved end residues are part of each CDR3.

TRBV10-3	TRBJ2-7	CAISEGQGAREQYF
TRBV28	NA	CASSPPTHYEQYF
TRBV30	TRBJ2-7	CAWRGTGTGSFEQYF
TRBV6-5	TRBJ2-7	CASSFPGQGAYEQYF
TRBV4-3	TRBJ2-1	CASSQDPAGGTIGNEQFF
TRBV30	TRBJ1-4	CAWSAGRGWAREKLFF
TRBV20-1	TRBJ1-2	CSAQEVEGRTF
TRBV28	TRBJ1-5	CASSLPPGESQPQHF
TRBV28	TRBJ2-1	CASSLWREGEGEQFF
TRBV6-5	TRBJ2-5	CASSPGQPQETQYF
TRBV29-1	TRBJ2-1	CSVEGSGRNEQFF
TRBV28	TRBJ1-2	CASSMSRRINYGYTF
TRBV10-3	TRBJ1-1	CAIRAGVNTEAFF
TRBV4-3	TRBJ2-3	CASSQDVRRYTDTQYF
TRBV11-2	TRBJ1-5	CASSSMGLPQHF
TRBV29-1	TRBJ2-3	CSVEDRERATDTQYF
TRBV30	TRBJ2-7	CAWSVGTGSHEQYF
TRBV9	TRBJ1-1	CASSVEGGGAFF
TRBV5-1	TRBJ2-1	CASSLDSYNEQFF
TRBV4-1	TRBJ2-1	CASSQPQAGGNEQFF
TRBV5-1	TRBJ1-1	CASSLALGASEAFF
TRBV15	TRBJ2-1	CATSGGTGSYNEQFF
TRBV11-1	TRBJ2-2	CASSPRTSLNTGELFF
TRBV6-6	TRBJ2-7	CASQRLAGAPYEQYF
TRBV18	TRBJ2-2	CASSPTPFAANTGELFF
TRBV27	TRBJ1-2	CASSYNGGNYYGYTF
TRBV18	TRBJ2-1	CASSPGGGLDEQFF
TRBV11-2	TRBJ2-7	CASSSNRGTYEQYF
TRBV7-2	TRBJ2-2	CASSLVSGNTGELFF
TRBV28	TRBJ1-2	CASSLSGYGYTF
TRBV29-1	TRBJ2-3	CSVGTGTDTQYF
TRBV29-1	TRBJ2-7	CSVDRGYEQYF
TRBV5-4	TRBJ1-1	CASSSVGDEAFF
TRBV7-2	TRBJ1-2	CASSPMSGRVYGYTF
TRBV5-1	TRBJ1-1	CASKGVVDTEAFF
TRBV5-4	TRBJ2-3	CASSLGDRGGRDTQYF
TRBV11-3	TRBJ2-7	CASSLGTDYEQYF
TRBV11-3	TRBJ2-1	CASSSGGGISYNEQFF
TRBV7-9	TRBJ2-1	CASSPMTGSLAGGDEQFF
TRBV7-9	TRBJ2-3	CASSSFRDTQYF
TRBV25-1	TRBJ2-7	CASTLSGGQTYEQYF